This T cell receptor (beta chain) derives from a study of cytomegalovirus exposure and HLA in healthy donors. The donors were members of the validation cohort, which comprised 120 subjects and was separate from the first cohort of 600 to 800 subjects. The protocol was immunoSEQ multiplex PCR, while the TCRdb copy is restricted to in-frame clones and leaves out a portion. The sample lists about 100,000 clones, around 82% occurring once. V was clipped by 0 bases and J by 3 bases, with 7 bases between them. The CDR3 consists of 13 residues. Per the germline V gene, CDR1 is SGHNT and CDR2 is YYREEE (reference sequence).

This chain connects TRBV5-4 to TRBJ2-7, with D unclear. Sequenced sample: PBMCs. The receptor comes from a woman younger than 35 in good health and CMV-seronegative. The CDR3 DNA sequence: TGTGCCAGCAGCTTGGGGCGGAGCTACGAGCAGTACTTC. This encodes CASSLGRSYEQYF. The variable domain in full, completed from reference TRBV5-4 and TRBJ2-7, reads ETGVTQSPTHLIKTRGQQVTLRCSSQSGHNTVSWYQQALGQGPQFIFQYYREEENGRGNFPPRFSGLQFPNYSSELNVNALELDDSALYLCASSLGRSYEQYFGPGTRLTVT.